This T cell receptor (beta chain) is drawn from a study of blood T cell repertoires in COVID-19. For the study at large: Sites across the United States, Italy and Spain contributed samples from acute and convalescent COVID-19. Sources were T cells, B-cell-depleted T cells, or PBMCs; the material itself was cDNA or gDNA.

This CDR3 comprises 13 residues. Germline CDR1 and CDR2: LGHNT and FRNRAP. V lost 2 bases to trimming and J lost 7 bases, with 11 bases between them. Per the original data handling: Reference gene primer amplification gave nucleated cell count estimates. Repertoires were generated with immunoSEQ multiplex PCR, while TCRdb's copy carries only in-frame clones and drops some. V and J calls and clone size are those listed in that table; D and trimming were worked out from the DNA. The table records 260,000 or so clones, around 88% of them present only once. J is TRBJ1-2 and V is TRBV12-5; D call uncertain. Sequenced material: PBMCs or T cells enriched from blood (not recorded which). The receptor was derived from a woman between 40 and 50 years old with acute COVID-19. The DNA of the CDR3 is TGTGCTAGTGGTTTGTTTCCAGGATCTGGCTACACCTTC. It is translated as CASGLFPGSGYTF.